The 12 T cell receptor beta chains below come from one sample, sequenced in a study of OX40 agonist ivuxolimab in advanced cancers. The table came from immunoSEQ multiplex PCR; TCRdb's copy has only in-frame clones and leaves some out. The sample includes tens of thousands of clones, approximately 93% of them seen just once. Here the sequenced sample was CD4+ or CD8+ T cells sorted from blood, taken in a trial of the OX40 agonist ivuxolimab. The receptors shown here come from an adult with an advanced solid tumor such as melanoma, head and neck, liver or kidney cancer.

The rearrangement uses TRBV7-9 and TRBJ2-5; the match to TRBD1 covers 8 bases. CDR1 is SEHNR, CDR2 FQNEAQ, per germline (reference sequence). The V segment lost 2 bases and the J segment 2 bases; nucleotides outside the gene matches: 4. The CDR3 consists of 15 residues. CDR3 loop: CASSLQGAAQETQYF. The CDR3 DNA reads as TGTGCCAGCAGCTTACAGGGGGCGGCTCAAGAGACCCAGTACTTC.

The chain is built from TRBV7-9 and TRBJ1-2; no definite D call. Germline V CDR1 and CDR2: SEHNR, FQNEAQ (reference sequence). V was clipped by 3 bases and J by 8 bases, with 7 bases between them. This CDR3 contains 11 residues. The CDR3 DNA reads TGTGCCAGCAGCTTCCTCTGGGGCTACACCTTC. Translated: CASSFLWGYTF.

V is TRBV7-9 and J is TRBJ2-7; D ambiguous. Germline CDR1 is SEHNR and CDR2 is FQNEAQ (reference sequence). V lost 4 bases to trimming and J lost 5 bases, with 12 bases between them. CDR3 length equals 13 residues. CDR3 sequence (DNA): TGTGCCAGCAGCTCAGTTAATCTTAACGAGCAGTACTTC. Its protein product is CASSSVNLNEQYF.

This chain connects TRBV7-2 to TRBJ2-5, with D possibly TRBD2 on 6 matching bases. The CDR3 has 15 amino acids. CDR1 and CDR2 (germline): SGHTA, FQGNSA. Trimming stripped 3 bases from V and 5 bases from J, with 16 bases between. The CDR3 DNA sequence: TGTGCCAGCAGCTTGCACGACGCTGGGGGGGAGACCCAGTACTTC. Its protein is CASSLHDAGGETQYF.

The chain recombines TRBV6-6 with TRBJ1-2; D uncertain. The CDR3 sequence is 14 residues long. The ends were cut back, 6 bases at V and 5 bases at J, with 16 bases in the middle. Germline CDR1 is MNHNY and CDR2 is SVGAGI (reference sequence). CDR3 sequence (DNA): TGTGCCAGCAGCCCCCAAGACGGAGGGTATGGCTACACCTTC. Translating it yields CASSPQDGGYGYTF.

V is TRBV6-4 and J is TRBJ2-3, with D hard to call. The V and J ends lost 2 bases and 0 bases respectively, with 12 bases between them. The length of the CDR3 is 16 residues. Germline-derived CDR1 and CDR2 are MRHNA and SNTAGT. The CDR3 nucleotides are TGTGCCAGCAGTGACATTTGGCGCCCTAGCACAGATACGCAGTATTTT. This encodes CASSDIWRPSTDTQYF.

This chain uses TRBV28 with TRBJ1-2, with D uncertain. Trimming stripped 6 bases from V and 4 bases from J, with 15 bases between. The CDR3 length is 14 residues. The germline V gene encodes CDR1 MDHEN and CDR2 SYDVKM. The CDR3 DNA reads TGTGCCAGCAGAGACCCAGGAGCCTCCTATGGCTACACCTTC. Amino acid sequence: CASRDPGASYGYTF.

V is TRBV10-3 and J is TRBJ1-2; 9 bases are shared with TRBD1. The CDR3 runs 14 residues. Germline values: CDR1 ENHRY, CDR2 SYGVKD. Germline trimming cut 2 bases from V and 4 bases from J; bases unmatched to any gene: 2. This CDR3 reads CAISEGGQGYGYTF. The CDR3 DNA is TGTGCCATCAGTGAGGGGGGACAGGGCTATGGCTACACCTTC.

The CDR3 DNA is TGCGCCAGCAGCTTGGCAGGGCAGGGGACTGAAGCTTTCTTT. It codes for CASSLAGQGTEAFF. The gene calls are TRBV5-1 and TRBJ1-1, with D possibly TRBD1 on 6 matching bases. Trimming shortened V by 0 bases and J by 5 bases, and 11 bases separated the two germline ends. This CDR3 spans 14 amino acids. The germline V gene encodes CDR1 SGHRS and CDR2 YFSETQ.

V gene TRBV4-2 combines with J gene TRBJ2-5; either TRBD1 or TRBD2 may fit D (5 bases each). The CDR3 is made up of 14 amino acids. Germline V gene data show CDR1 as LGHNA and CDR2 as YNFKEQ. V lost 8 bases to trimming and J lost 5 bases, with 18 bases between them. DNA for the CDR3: TGTGCCAGCTCCTGGGGGATAGCTGGGGAGACCCAGTACTTC. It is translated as CASSWGIAGETQYF.

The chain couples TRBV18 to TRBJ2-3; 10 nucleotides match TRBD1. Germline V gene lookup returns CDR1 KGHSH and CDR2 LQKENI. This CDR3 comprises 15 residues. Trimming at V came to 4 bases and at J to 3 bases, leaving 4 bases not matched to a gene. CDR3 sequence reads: CASSLTGQGTDTQYF. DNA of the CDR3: TGTGCCAGCTCACTAACGGGACAGGGGACAGATACGCAGTATTTT. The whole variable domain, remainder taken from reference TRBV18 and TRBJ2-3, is NAGVMQNPRHLVRRRGQEARLRCSPMKGHSHVYWYRQLPEEGLKFMVYLQKENIIDESGMPKERFSAEFPKEGPSILRIQQVVRGDSAAYFCASSLTGQGTDTQYFGPGTRLTVL.

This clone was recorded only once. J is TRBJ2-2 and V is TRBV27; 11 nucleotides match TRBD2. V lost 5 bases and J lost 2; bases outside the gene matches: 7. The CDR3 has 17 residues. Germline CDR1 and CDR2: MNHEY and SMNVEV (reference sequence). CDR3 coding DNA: TGTGCCAGCAGTCCATTCGGGACTAGCGGAAACACCGGGGAGCTGTTTTTT. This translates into CASSPFGTSGNTGELFF.